Shown below are 12 T cell receptor beta chains from a single sample sequenced in a study of cytomegalovirus exposure and HLA in healthy donors. PCR used 60 Vbeta primers and 13 Jbeta primers. Only in-frame clones appear in the TCRdb table, and some are missing; sequencing was by immunoSEQ multiplex PCR. The sample shows around 150,000 clones, more than 75% of them seen only once. Input material: PBMCs. Every receptor here comes from a man aged 25-40 years in good health and CMV-seronegative.

V is TRBV15 and J is TRBJ1-1; D is unclear. In germline, CDR1 is LNHNV, CDR2 YYDKDF (reference sequence). V lost 0 bases to trimming and J lost 0 bases, with 5 bases between them. This CDR3 contains 14 residues. The CDR3 region has the DNA TGTGCCACCAGCAGAGAGGAGGTGAACACTGAAGCTTTCTTT. Translating gives CATSREEVNTEAFF.

The V call is TRBV11-3, the J call TRBJ1-5; D uncertain. This CDR3 spans 13 amino acids. The V gene's germline CDR1 is SGHNT and CDR2 YENEEA. Trimming stripped 7 bases from V and 2 bases from J, with 9 bases between. CDR3 loop: CASTSRGNQPQHF. For the CDR3, the DNA is TGTGCCAGCACTTCCCGTGGCAATCAGCCCCAGCATTTT.

The chain is built from TRBV28 and TRBJ2-2; 8 nucleotides agree with TRBD1. CDR1 and CDR2 from the germline V gene are MDHEN and SYDVKM. The J segment lost 1 base and the V segment lost 8 bases, leaving 9 bases of the junction unmatched. The CDR3 extends over 16 amino acids. CDR3 nucleotide sequence: TGTGCCAGCCTTACTCGGACAGGGCGGAACACCGGGGAGCTGTTTTTT. Amino acids: CASLTRTGRNTGELFF.

The chain employs TRBV28 and TRBJ2-7; the match to TRBD2 covers 9 bases. The CDR3 covers 17 residues. Germline CDR1 reads MDHEN; CDR2 reads SYDVKM. J gave up 4 bases and V 6 bases, and 16 bases lay outside the gene matches. This CDR3 is CASSPVIWREGLYEQYF. As DNA, the CDR3 is TGTGCCAGCAGCCCTGTGATTTGGCGGGAGGGCCTTTACGAGCAGTACTTC.

The chain links TRBV2 to TRBJ1-2; D gene uncertain. The CDR3 extends over 12 amino acids. With 10 bases removed from V and 3 bases from J, the gap between germline ends came to 12 bases. The germline V gene encodes CDR1 SNHLY and CDR2 FYNNEI. The CDR3 protein is CATRREDYGYTF. The DNA of the CDR3 is TGTGCCACTCGGAGGGAGGACTATGGCTACACCTTC.

The rearrangement uses TRBV7-9 and TRBJ2-2, with 9 bases fitting TRBD1. Germline loops: CDR1 SEHNR, CDR2 FQNEAQ (reference sequence). J lost 3 bases, V lost 4 bases, and 3 bases had no gene match. The CDR3 is 15 residues long. Here the CDR3 DNA reads TGTGCCAGCAGCTCCCGGGACAGGGACACCGGGGAGCTGTTTTTT. This gives the protein CASSSRDRDTGELFF.

The rearrangement joins TRBV15 to TRBJ2-1, with 9 bases fitting TRBD1. V was clipped by 3 bases and J by 8 bases; unmatched bases: 5. Germline V gene lookup returns CDR1 LNHNV and CDR2 YYDKDF (reference sequence). The CDR3 contains 14 residues. The CDR3 DNA follows: TGTGCCACCAGCAGTACACAGGGGGCGTATGAGCAGTTCTTC. This translates into CATSSTQGAYEQFF.

The chain uses TRBV2 and TRBJ2-1; 7 bases are a match to TRBD2. V was pared by 2 bases and J by 4 bases, with 11 bases of the junction left unmatched. Germline V gene sequence: CDR1 SNHLY, CDR2 FYNNEI. CDR3 size: 17 residues. The chain's CDR3 is CASSELRWEGRYNEQFF. Here the CDR3 DNA reads TGTGCCAGCAGTGAACTTAGGTGGGAGGGCCGGTACAATGAGCAGTTCTTC.

The CDR3 region has the DNA TGTGCCAGCAGTTTAGGAGGGATGGAAAAACTGTTTTTT. This codes for CASSLGGMEKLFF. The chain uses TRBV28 and TRBJ1-4; D is unclear. CDR1 is MDHEN, CDR2 SYDVKM, per germline. The germline V and J ends were trimmed by 2 bases and 8 bases, with 9 bases remaining between them. This CDR3 comprises 13 residues.

This sequence joins TRBV9 and TRBJ2-1; 8 nucleotides line up with TRBD1. This CDR3 comprises 16 residues. CDR1 and CDR2 from the germline V gene are SGDLS and YYNGEE. The ends lost 2 bases at V and 4 bases at J; junction bases unmatched: 8. For the CDR3, the DNA is TGTGCCAGCAGCGTGGACAGGGTGAGGGGGTACAATGAGCAGTTCTTC. Translated: CASSVDRVRGYNEQFF. Combining the CDR3 with reference TRBV9 and TRBJ2-1 gives the whole variable domain DSGVTQTPKHLITATGQRVTLRCSPRSGDLSVYWYQQSLDQGLQFLIQYYNGEERAKGNILERFSAQQFPDLHSELNLSSLELGDSALYFCASSVDRVRGYNEQFFGPGTRLTVL.

This clone was counted once. This chain links TRBV5-4 with TRBJ2-6; D unresolved. CDR3 length equals 16 residues. The V gene lost 0 bases and the J gene lost 2 bases, with 9 bases spanning the gap. CDR1 and CDR2 (germline): SGHNT, YYREEE (reference sequence). In DNA, the CDR3 is TGTGCCAGCAGCTTGGCCGAGTTTCCTGGGGCCAACGTCCTGACTTTC. Its translation: CASSLAEFPGANVLTF.

The chain recombines TRBV15 with TRBJ2-3; 8 nucleotides agree with TRBD2. The CDR3 runs 17 residues. Germline-derived CDR1 and CDR2 are LNHNV and YYDKDF (reference sequence). With 1 base clipped from V and 2 bases from J, the junction kept 8 bases outside the gene matches. CDR3 sequence: CATSRVPSSGPTDTQYF. The CDR3 nucleotides read TGTGCCACCAGCAGAGTTCCTTCTAGCGGGCCCACAGATACGCAGTATTTT. Full variable domain (remainder filled in from reference TRBV15 and TRBJ2-3): DAMVIQNPRYQVTQFGKPVTLSCSQTLNHNVMYWYQQKSSQAPKLLFHYYDKDFNNEADTPDNFQSRRPNTSFCFLDIRSPGLGDTAMYLCATSRVPSSGPTDTQYFGPGTRLTVL.